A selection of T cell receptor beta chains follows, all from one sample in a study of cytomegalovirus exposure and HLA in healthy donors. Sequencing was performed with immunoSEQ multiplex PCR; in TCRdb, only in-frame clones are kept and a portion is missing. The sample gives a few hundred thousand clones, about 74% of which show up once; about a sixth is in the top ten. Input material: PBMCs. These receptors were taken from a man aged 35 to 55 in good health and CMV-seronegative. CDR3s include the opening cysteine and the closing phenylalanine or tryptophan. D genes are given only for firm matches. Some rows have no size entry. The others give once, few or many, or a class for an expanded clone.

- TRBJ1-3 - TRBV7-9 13 CASRGRDGNTIYF TGTGCCAGCAGGGGGAGAGATGGAAACACCATATATTTT
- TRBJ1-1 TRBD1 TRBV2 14 CASRIQGSNTEAFF TGTGCCAGCAGGATACAGGGGTCGAACACTGAAGCTTTCTTT
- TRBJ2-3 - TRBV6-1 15 CASSEATGYTDTQYF TGTGCCAGCAGTGAAGCGACAGGATACACAGATACGCAGTATTTT
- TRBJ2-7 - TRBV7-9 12 CASSSNIYEQYF TGTGCCAGCAGCTCCAACATCTACGAGCAGTACTTC
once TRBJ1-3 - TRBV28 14 CASSLWKGPNTIYF TGTGCCAGCAGTTTATGGAAGGGGCCAAACACCATATATTTT
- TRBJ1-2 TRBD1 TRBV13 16 CASSSRGTAPRNGYTF TGTGCCAGCAGCTCTAGGGGGACAGCTCCCAGAAATGGCTACACCTTC
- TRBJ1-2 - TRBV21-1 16 CASSNPPGQKNYGYTF TGTGCCAGCAGCAACCCACCGGGACAGAAGAACTATGGCTACACCTTC
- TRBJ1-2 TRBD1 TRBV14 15 CASSQTRGTGYGYTF TGTGCCAGCAGCCAAACCCGCGGGACAGGGTACGGCTACACCTTC
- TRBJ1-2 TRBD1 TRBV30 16 CAWTLSEGASGYGYTF TGTGCCTGGACCTTATCCGAGGGGGCATCAGGCTATGGCTACACCTTC
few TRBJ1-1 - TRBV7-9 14 CASTSRAGNTEAFF TGTGCCAGCACCTCCCGGGCGGGGAACACTGAAGCTTTCTTT
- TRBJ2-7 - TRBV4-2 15 CASSQDPGHTYEQYF TGTGCCAGCAGCCAGGACCCGGGACATACCTACGAGCAGTACTTC
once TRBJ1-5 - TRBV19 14 CASSTDSFGQPQHF TGTGCCAGTAGTACGGACTCCTTTGGACAGCCCCAGCATTTT
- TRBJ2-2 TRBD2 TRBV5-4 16 CASIPTSGANTGELFF TGTGCCAGCATCCCGACTAGCGGGGCGAACACCGGGGAGCTGTTTTTT
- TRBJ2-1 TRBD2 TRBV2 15 CASSASGGILREQFF TGTGCCAGCAGTGCTAGCGGGGGGATCCTTCGGGAGCAGTTCTTC
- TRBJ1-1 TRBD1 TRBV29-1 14 CSVEPSTTGGEAFF TGCAGCGTTGAACCGTCAACGACAGGGGGCGAAGCTTTCTTT
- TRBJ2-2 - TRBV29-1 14 CSVKSRDNTGELFF TGCAGCGTTAAGAGCAGGGATAACACCGGGGAGCTGTTTTTT
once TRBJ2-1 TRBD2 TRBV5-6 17 CASSLVGGGARYNEQFF TGTGCCAGCAGCTTGGTAGGCGGGGGAGCTAGATACAATGAGCAGTTCTTC
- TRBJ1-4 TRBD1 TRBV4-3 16 CASSQEYSRGREKLFF TGCGCCAGCAGCCAAGAGTATAGCAGGGGGCGGGAAAAACTGTTTTTT
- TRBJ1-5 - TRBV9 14 CASSASYRNQPQHF TGTGCCAGCAGCGCGAGTTACAGGAATCAGCCCCAGCATTTT
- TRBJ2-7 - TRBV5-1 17 CASSLAGVGGGSYGQYF TGCGCCAGCAGCTTGGCCGGGGTAGGAGGGGGCTCCTACGGGCAGTACTTC
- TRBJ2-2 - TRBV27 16 CASSLYRGLTTGELFF TGTGCCAGCAGTCTATACAGAGGACTGACCACCGGGGAGCTGTTTTTT
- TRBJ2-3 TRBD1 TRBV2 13 CASSDGQADTQYF TGTGCCAGCAGCGACGGACAGGCAGATACGCAGTATTTT
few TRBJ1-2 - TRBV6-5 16 CASSYSRGGRPYGYTF TGTGCCAGCAGTTACTCCCGGGGGGGGCGACCCTATGGCTACACCTTC
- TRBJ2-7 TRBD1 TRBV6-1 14 CASRPTGYNYEQYF TGTGCCAGCAGACCGACAGGGTATAACTACGAGCAGTACTTC
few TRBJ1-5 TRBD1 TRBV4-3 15 CASSQDQGGNQPQHF TGCGCCAGCAGCCAAGATCAGGGGGGCAATCAGCCCCAGCATTTT
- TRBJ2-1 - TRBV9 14 CASSEFGIFNEQFF TGTGCCAGCAGCGAATTCGGGATTTTCAATGAGCAGTTCTTC
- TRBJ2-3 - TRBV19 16 CASSLNQPQYGGTQYF TGTGCCAGTAGTCTGAACCAACCCCAATACGGGGGTACGCAGTATTTT
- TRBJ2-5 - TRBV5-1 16 CASSFSQGFTKETQYF TGCGCCAGCAGCTTCTCTCAGGGATTCACCAAAGAGACCCAGTACTTC
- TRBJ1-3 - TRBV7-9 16 CASSLPPAAPGNTIYF TGTGCCAGCAGCCTACCGCCGGCGGCCCCTGGAAACACCATATATTTT
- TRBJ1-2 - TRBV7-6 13 CASSLGEGYGYTF TGTGCCAGCAGCTTAGGGGAGGGCTATGGCTACACCTTC
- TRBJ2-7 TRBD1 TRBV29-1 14 CSVEEDRVGNEQYF TGCAGCGTTGAAGAAGACAGGGTGGGCAACGAGCAGTACTTC
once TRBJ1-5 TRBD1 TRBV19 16 CASSIDRGWSNQPQHF TGTGCCAGTAGTATTGACAGGGGATGGAGCAATCAGCCCCAGCATTTT